The clone carrying this T cell receptor (beta chain) was seen ten or more times. The antigen is undetermined. This sample is part of a study of neurological immune-mediated disorders. Regarding the study as a whole: HTLV-1-associated myelopathy showed the most TCR clonal expansion; multiple sclerosis the least, below healthy controls.

The time point is: longitudinal time-point 2. Unsorted libraries were prepared from 2 million PBMCs held at -80 C. The CDR3 loop spans 13 amino acids. With V trimmed by 4 bases and J by 4 bases, 3 bases remained unmatched. Germline CDR1 reads SGHRS; CDR2 reads YFSETQ. TCRdb independently ran MiXCR on the 5' RACE reads; one entry per CDR3 protein. The table shows approximately 80,000 distinct CDR3 sequences, with 5.5% to 6.5% occurring only once. This clonotype was sampled from a woman aged 55-70 years with multiple sclerosis. The rearrangement joins TRBV5-1 to TRBJ1-1; 8 nucleotides line up with TRBD1. Sequencing was carried out using PBMCs. The CDR3 DNA follows: TGCGCCAGCAGCAGCACAGGGGGCACTGAAGCTTTCTTT. This gives the protein CASSSTGGTEAFF.